This TCR beta chain was obtained from a study of post-analysis software for immune sequencing data. Overall study findings and caveats: Those samples that were prepared in the same batch co-clustered strongly by F measure. The five TRBV segments detected at higher frequency in patients than in controls included TRBV5-6, TRBV5-1 and TRBV20-1. Controls' normalized Chao1 diversity significantly exceeded that of multiple sclerosis patients.

Germline V gene sequence: CDR1 SNHLY, CDR2 FYNNEI. This CDR3 is 14 amino acids long. V dropped 6 bases and J dropped 6; count of bases not matched to a gene: 4. Tagging with unique molecular identifiers was a feature of the TCR beta cDNA libraries. From roughly 1 to 10 million T cells, roughly 0.5 million cDNA molecules were obtained. TCRdb re-derived calls from the PCR reads in MiXCR, one entry per CDR3 protein. The sample contains some 700,000 distinct CDR3 sequences, roughly three fifths of which appear only once. Comment on this clonotype: Antigen: not known.

The rearrangement links TRBV2 to TRBJ2-6, with 8 bases fitting TRBD1. Sequencing input: blood. This clonotype originated in a girl aged 2 to 10 with multiple sclerosis. CDR3: CASSPGGLANVLTF. CDR3 sequence (DNA): TGTGCCAGCAGCCCAGGGGGCCTGGCCAACGTCCTGACTTTC.